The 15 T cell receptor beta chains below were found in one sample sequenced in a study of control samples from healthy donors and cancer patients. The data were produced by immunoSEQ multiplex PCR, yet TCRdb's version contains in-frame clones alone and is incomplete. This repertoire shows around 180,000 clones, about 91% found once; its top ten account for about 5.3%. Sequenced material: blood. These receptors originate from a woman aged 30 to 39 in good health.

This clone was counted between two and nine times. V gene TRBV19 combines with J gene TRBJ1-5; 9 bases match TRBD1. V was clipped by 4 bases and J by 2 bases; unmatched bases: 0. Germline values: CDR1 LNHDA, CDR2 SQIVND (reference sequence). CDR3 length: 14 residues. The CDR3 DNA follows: TGTGCCAGTAGTAGGACAGGGGGCAATCAGCCCCAGCATTTT. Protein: CASSRTGGNQPQHF. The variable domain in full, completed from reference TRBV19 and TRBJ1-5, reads DGGITQSPKYLFRKEGQNVTLSCEQNLNHDAMYWYRQDPGQGLRLIYYSQIVNDFQKGDIAEGYSVSREKKESFPLTVTSAQKNPTAFYLCASSRTGGNQPQHFGDGTRLSIL.

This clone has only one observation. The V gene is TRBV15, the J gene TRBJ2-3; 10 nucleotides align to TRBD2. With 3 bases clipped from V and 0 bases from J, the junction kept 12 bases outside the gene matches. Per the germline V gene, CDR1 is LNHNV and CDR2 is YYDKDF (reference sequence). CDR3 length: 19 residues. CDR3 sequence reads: CATSRRSGGVLSSTDTQYF. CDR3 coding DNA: TGTGCCACCAGCAGGAGGAGCGGGGGGGTACTCTCTAGCACAGATACGCAGTATTTT.

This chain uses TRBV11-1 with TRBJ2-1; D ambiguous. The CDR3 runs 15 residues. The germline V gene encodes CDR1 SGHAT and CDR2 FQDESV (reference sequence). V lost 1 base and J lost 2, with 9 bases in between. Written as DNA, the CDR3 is TGTGCCAGCAGCTTAGGAGAGTTCGCCTACAATGAGCAGTTCTTC. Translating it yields CASSLGEFAYNEQFF.

DNA of the CDR3: TGCGCCAGTTCAGGGGGTAGCTCTGGGGCCAACGTCCTGACTTTC. Encoded protein: CASSGGSSGANVLTF. The chain employs TRBV5-1 and TRBJ2-6, with TRBD1 matching over 7 bases. The V and J ends lost 8 bases and 0 bases, in that order; junction bases with no gene match: 5. The germline gives CDR1 SGHRS, CDR2 YFSETQ. The CDR3 contains 15 residues.

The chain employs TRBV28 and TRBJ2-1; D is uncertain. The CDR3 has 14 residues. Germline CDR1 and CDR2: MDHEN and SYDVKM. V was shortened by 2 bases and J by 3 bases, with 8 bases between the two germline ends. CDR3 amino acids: CASSLETFYNEQFF. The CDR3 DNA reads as TGTGCCAGCAGTTTAGAGACTTTCTACAATGAGCAGTTCTTC.

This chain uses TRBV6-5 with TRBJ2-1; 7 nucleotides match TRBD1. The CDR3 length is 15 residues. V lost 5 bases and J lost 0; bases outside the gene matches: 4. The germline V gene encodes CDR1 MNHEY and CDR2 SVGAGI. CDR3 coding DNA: TGTGCCAGCAGTCGGGACAGAGTCTCCTACAATGAGCAGTTCTTC. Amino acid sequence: CASSRDRVSYNEQFF.

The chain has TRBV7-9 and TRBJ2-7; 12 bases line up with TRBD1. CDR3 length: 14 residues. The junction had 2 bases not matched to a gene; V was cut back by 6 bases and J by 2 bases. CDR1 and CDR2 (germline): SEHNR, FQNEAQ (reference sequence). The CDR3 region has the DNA TGTGCCAGCAGACGGGACAGGGGGCCCTACGAGCAGTACTTC. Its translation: CASRRDRGPYEQYF.

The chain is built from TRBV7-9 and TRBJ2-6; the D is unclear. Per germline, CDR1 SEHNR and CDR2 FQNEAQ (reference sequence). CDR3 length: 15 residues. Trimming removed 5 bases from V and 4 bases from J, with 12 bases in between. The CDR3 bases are TGTGCCAGCAGCCCCTCCATCCCGGGGGCCAACGTCCTGACTTTC. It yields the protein CASSPSIPGANVLTF.

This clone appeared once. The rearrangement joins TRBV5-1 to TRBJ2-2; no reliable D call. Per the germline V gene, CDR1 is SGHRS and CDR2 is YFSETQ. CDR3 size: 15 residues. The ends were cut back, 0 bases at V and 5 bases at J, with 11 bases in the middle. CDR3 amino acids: CASSLAPPKTGELFF. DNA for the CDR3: TGCGCCAGCAGCTTGGCACCACCAAAAACCGGGGAGCTGTTTTTT.

CDR3 nucleotides: TGTGCCAGCAGTTTCCTCAGCTCTGGAAACACCATATATTTT. Its translation is CASSFLSSGNTIYF. This chain connects TRBV6-5 to TRBJ1-3, with D uncertain. This CDR3 spans 14 amino acids. Trimming took off 4 bases at V and 0 bases at J, with 7 bases between the two ends. Germline CDR1 is MNHEY and CDR2 is SVGAGI.

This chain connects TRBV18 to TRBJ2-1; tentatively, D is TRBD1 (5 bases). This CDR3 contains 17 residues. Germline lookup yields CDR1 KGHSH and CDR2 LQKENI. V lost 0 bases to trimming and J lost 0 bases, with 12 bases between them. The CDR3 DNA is TGTGCCAGCTCACCACCGCAGGGTCCGAGCTCCTACAATGAGCAGTTCTTC. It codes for CASSPPQGPSSYNEQFF.

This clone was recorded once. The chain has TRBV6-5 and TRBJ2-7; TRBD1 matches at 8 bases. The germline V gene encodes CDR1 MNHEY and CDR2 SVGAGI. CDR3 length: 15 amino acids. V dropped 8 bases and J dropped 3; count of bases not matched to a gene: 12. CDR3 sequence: CASDYPGQAVYEQYF. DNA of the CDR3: TGTGCCAGCGATTACCCGGGACAGGCAGTCTACGAGCAGTACTTC.

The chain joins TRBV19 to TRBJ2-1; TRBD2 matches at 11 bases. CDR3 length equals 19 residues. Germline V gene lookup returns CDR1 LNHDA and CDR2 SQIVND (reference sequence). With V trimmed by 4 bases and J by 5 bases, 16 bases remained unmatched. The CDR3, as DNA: TGTGCCAGTAGTAGGAGAGAAAAACTAGCGGGGGCTATCGACAATGAGCAGTTCTTC. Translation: CASSRREKLAGAIDNEQFF. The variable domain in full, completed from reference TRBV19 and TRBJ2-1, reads DGGITQSPKYLFRKEGQNVTLSCEQNLNHDAMYWYRQDPGQGLRLIYYSQIVNDFQKGDIAEGYSVSREKKESFPLTVTSAQKNPTAFYLCASSRREKLAGAIDNEQFFGPGTRLTVL.

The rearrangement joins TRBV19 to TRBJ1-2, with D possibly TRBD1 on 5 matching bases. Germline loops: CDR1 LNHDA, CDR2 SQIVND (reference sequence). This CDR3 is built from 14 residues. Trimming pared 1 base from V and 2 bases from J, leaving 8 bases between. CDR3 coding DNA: TGTGCCAGTAGTATAGGGGGCGTGAACTATGGCTACACCTTC. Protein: CASSIGGVNYGYTF.

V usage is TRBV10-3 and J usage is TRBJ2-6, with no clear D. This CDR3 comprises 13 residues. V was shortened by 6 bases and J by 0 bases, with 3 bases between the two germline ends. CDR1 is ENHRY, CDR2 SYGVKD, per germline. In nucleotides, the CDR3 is TGTGCCATCAGGGACTCTGGGGCCAACGTCCTGACTTTC. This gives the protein CAIRDSGANVLTF.